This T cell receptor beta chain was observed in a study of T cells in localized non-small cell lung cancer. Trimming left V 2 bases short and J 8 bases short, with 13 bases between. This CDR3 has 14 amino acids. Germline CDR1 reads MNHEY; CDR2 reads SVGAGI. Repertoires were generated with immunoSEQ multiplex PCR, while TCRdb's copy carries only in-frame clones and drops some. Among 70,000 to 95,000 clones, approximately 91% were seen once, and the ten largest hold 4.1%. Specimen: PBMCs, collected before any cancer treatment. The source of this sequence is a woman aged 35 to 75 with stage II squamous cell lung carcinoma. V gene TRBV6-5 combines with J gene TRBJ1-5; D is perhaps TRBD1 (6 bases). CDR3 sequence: CASSYGQGLEPQHF. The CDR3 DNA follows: TGTGCCAGCAGTTACGGGCAGGGGCTTGAGCCCCAGCATTTT.